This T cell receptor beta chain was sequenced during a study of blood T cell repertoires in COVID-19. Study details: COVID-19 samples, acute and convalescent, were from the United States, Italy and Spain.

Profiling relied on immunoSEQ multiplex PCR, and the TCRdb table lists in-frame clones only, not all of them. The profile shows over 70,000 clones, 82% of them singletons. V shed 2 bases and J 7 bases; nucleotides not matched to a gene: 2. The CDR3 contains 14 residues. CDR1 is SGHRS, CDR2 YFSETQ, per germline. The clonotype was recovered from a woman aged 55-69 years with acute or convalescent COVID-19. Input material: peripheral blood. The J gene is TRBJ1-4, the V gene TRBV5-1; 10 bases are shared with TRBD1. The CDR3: CASSLGTGVEKLFF. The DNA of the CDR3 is TGCGCCAGCAGCTTAGGGACAGGGGTTGAAAAACTGTTTTTT. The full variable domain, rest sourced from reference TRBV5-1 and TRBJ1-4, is KAGVTQTPRYLIKTRGQQVTLSCSPISGHRSVSWYQQTPGQGLQFLFEYFSETQRNKGNFPGRFSGRQFSNSRSEMNVSTLELGDSALYLCASSLGTGVEKLFFGSGTQLSVL.